The TCR beta chain described here comes from a study of human T cells and chemical hapten exposure. Regarding the study as a whole: The number of TCRs above 1 in 1000 frequency did not change after DPC sensitization.

CDR1 is SGHRS, CDR2 YFSETQ, per germline. Trimming removed 2 bases from V and 4 bases from J, with 13 bases in between. This CDR3 spans 14 amino acids. Described time point: healthy volunteer bleed at 2 weeks. Unfractionated whole blood yielded total RNA. In the library, unique molecular identifiers were attached to individual cDNA molecules. MiXCR, run by TCRdb on the RACE reads, gives a single entry per CDR3 protein. This table holds roughly 130,000 distinct CDR3 sequences, more than 7.5% found once. This clonotype was counted many times. Its specificity is not known. The sequence was collected from a male donor in good health. Some clones in this sample may be carry-over from other donors' samples. The specimen sequenced was whole blood. This chain uses TRBV5-1 with TRBJ2-7; the D is unclear. The CDR3 DNA follows: TGCGCCAGCAGCTTCGAAGACTTTCTGTACGAGCAGTACTTC. Translated, it gives CASSFEDFLYEQYF.